Detailed here is one T cell receptor beta chain. Its antigen is unknown. The CDR3 consists of 14 residues. Trimming pared 8 bases from V and 4 bases from J, leaving 17 bases between. Germline assignment: CDR1 MNHNY and CDR2 SVGAGI (reference sequence). The data were obtained in a study of identifying expanded T cells in peripheral blood. Study findings and constraints: Variance in clone template counts between two-week samples significantly increased with total template count across all healthy donors. Over approximately two and four weeks, about 15 and 19 clones changed, versus 1.2 between replicates.

No infections or other immune events were documented during collection. TCRdb's table, derived via immunoSEQ multiplex PCR, lists solely in-frame clones and lacks some. The sample contains 90,000 to 120,000 clones, around 89% of which appear only once. The chain combines TRBV6-6 with TRBJ1-1; no definite D call. The receptor was isolated from a person between 18 and 75 years old in good health. The sample consisted of blood. CDR3 sequence (DNA): TGTGCCAGCGGATTCTCTGGTAGTTCCACTGAAGCTTTCTTT. This translates into CASGFSGSSTEAFF.